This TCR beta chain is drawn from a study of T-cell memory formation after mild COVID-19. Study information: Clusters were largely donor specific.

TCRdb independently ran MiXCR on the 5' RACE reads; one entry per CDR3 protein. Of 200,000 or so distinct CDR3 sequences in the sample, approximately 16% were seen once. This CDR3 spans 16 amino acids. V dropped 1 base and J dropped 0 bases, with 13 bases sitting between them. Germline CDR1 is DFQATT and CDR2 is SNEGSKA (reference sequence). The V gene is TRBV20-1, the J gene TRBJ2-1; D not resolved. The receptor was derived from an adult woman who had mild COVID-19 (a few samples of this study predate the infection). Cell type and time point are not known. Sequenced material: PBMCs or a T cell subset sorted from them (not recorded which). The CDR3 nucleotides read TGCAGTGCTAGAGCGCTCTCTATGAGCTCCTACAATGAGCAGTTCTTC. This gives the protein CSARALSMSSYNEQFF.